The rows below give T cell receptor beta chains drawn from one sample of a study of T cells in Graves' hyperthyroidism and ophthalmopathy. One entry per CDR3 protein, called by TCRdb with MiXCR from the multiplex PCR reads. The table has about 740,000 distinct CDR3 sequences, 13% to 15% seen once. The sequencing sample was made of blood. The origin of the receptors is a young woman with Graves' hyperthyroidism. The conserved cysteine and the conserved F or W are not part of the CDR3 here. The order of the fields is CDR3 protein, D gene, J gene, V gene. A D gene is named only where the DNA matches it firmly.

cdr3_aa: ASSLSTSGRVEQY
d_call: TRBD2
j_call: TRBJ2-7
v_call: TRBV3-1

cdr3_aa: ASTPTPIAKNIQY
d_call: -
j_call: TRBJ2-4
v_call: TRBV12-3/TRBV12-4

cdr3_aa: SAARGTGGGQETQY
d_call: TRBD1
j_call: TRBJ2-5
v_call: TRBV20-1

cdr3_aa: ASSAGTTTDTQY
d_call: TRBD2
j_call: TRBJ2-3
v_call: TRBV6-1

cdr3_aa: ASSQDALAGEETQY
d_call: TRBD2
j_call: TRBJ2-5
v_call: TRBV3-1

cdr3_aa: ASSGLAQNTGELF
d_call: TRBD2
j_call: TRBJ2-2
v_call: TRBV2

cdr3_aa: ASSYAGGRLDYGYT
d_call: -
j_call: TRBJ1-2
v_call: TRBV6-5

cdr3_aa: ASALGSYNNEQF
d_call: -
j_call: TRBJ2-1
v_call: TRBV7-3

cdr3_aa: ACQDGGRGYEQY
d_call: -
j_call: TRBJ2-7
v_call: TRBV6-1

cdr3_aa: ASSPGLAHGELF
d_call: TRBD2
j_call: TRBJ2-2
v_call: TRBV12-3/TRBV12-4

cdr3_aa: SAGTGTANTGELF
d_call: TRBD1
j_call: TRBJ2-2
v_call: TRBV20-1

cdr3_aa: ASRRGQKEKLF
d_call: -
j_call: TRBJ1-4
v_call: TRBV12-3/TRBV12-4

cdr3_aa: ASSSVKFYNEQF
d_call: -
j_call: TRBJ2-1
v_call: TRBV28

cdr3_aa: ASSQGYSGRPTGELF
d_call: TRBD2
j_call: TRBJ2-2
v_call: TRBV4-1

cdr3_aa: ASRFAGQETQY
d_call: -
j_call: TRBJ2-5
v_call: TRBV4-2

cdr3_aa: ASSSPTSGSSYNEQF
d_call: TRBD2
j_call: TRBJ2-1
v_call: TRBV7-8

cdr3_aa: SAILHGGSTYNEQF
d_call: TRBD2
j_call: TRBJ2-1
v_call: TRBV20-1

cdr3_aa: ASSLMVSSGSIGQF
d_call: TRBD2
j_call: TRBJ2-1
v_call: TRBV7-6

cdr3_aa: ASSIPPGGGLEQY
d_call: -
j_call: TRBJ2-7
v_call: TRBV7-2

cdr3_aa: ASSQVAGGETQY
d_call: TRBD1
j_call: TRBJ2-5
v_call: TRBV4-3

cdr3_aa: ASSELLGLRTEAF
d_call: -
j_call: TRBJ1-1
v_call: TRBV2

cdr3_aa: ASSIAGELTDTQY
d_call: TRBD2
j_call: TRBJ2-3
v_call: TRBV6-2/TRBV6-3

cdr3_aa: ASILDRGATEAF
d_call: TRBD1
j_call: TRBJ1-1
v_call: TRBV2

cdr3_aa: ASSPGLAPDTSYNEQF
d_call: TRBD2
j_call: TRBJ2-1
v_call: TRBV5-6

cdr3_aa: SAVRGLSYNEQF
d_call: -
j_call: TRBJ2-1
v_call: TRBV20-1

cdr3_aa: ASSGEVSPLH
d_call: -
j_call: TRBJ1-6
v_call: TRBV4-2

cdr3_aa: ASSLPRQAFTDTQY
d_call: -
j_call: TRBJ2-3
v_call: TRBV7-9

cdr3_aa: ASSSNSGANVLT
d_call: -
j_call: TRBJ2-6
v_call: TRBV27

cdr3_aa: AWSVGSAGATNYGYT
d_call: -
j_call: TRBJ1-2
v_call: TRBV30

cdr3_aa: ASSLGASLEQY
d_call: -
j_call: TRBJ2-7
v_call: TRBV7-2

cdr3_aa: ASTGGEDQPQH
d_call: -
j_call: TRBJ1-5
v_call: TRBV28

cdr3_aa: SVESPTGGDIGQY
d_call: TRBD2
j_call: TRBJ2-7
v_call: TRBV29-1

cdr3_aa: AWSVLGSGETQY
d_call: -
j_call: TRBJ2-5
v_call: TRBV30

cdr3_aa: ASSGLTVNNEQF
d_call: -
j_call: TRBJ2-1
v_call: TRBV12-3/TRBV12-4

cdr3_aa: SGGGRASTDTQY
d_call: TRBD2
j_call: TRBJ2-3
v_call: TRBV20-1

cdr3_aa: SARSSGGPYNEQF
d_call: TRBD2
j_call: TRBJ2-1
v_call: TRBV20-1

cdr3_aa: ASSASSAANLEQF
d_call: -
j_call: TRBJ2-1
v_call: TRBV2

cdr3_aa: ASSITGDWVNTEAF
d_call: TRBD1
j_call: TRBJ1-1
v_call: TRBV6-2/TRBV6-3

cdr3_aa: ASSKRALEQY
d_call: -
j_call: TRBJ2-7
v_call: TRBV7-9

cdr3_aa: ASRTVGTSGRGATQY
d_call: TRBD2
j_call: TRBJ2-3
v_call: TRBV4-1

cdr3_aa: AWSVWAMNYGYT
d_call: -
j_call: TRBJ1-2
v_call: TRBV30

cdr3_aa: SVEQSGANVLT
d_call: -
j_call: TRBJ2-6
v_call: TRBV29-1

cdr3_aa: ASSYPGQGTTNQPQH
d_call: TRBD1
j_call: TRBJ1-5
v_call: TRBV6-6

cdr3_aa: ASSGPRDIRFYEQY
d_call: -
j_call: TRBJ2-7
v_call: TRBV6-1

cdr3_aa: SVEGFSGSTDMQY
d_call: TRBD2
j_call: TRBJ2-3
v_call: TRBV29-1

cdr3_aa: ATSRAWTGRAAEAF
d_call: TRBD1
j_call: TRBJ1-1
v_call: TRBV15

cdr3_aa: ASSPGTSGRAIQFSDTQY
d_call: TRBD2
j_call: TRBJ2-3
v_call: TRBV12-3/TRBV12-4

cdr3_aa: ASSPGTRSYGYT
d_call: -
j_call: TRBJ1-2
v_call: TRBV7-2

cdr3_aa: SARVPLAGLSYEQY
d_call: TRBD2
j_call: TRBJ2-7
v_call: TRBV20-1

cdr3_aa: ASREFHTGELF
d_call: -
j_call: TRBJ2-2
v_call: TRBV7-3

cdr3_aa: SAASDRAIDIQY
d_call: TRBD1
j_call: TRBJ2-4
v_call: TRBV20-1

cdr3_aa: SARWTDTQY
d_call: -
j_call: TRBJ2-3
v_call: TRBV20-1

cdr3_aa: ASSTGGTVTEAF
d_call: TRBD1
j_call: TRBJ1-1
v_call: TRBV5-1

cdr3_aa: SAARGQGVYNEQF
d_call: TRBD1
j_call: TRBJ2-1
v_call: TRBV29-1